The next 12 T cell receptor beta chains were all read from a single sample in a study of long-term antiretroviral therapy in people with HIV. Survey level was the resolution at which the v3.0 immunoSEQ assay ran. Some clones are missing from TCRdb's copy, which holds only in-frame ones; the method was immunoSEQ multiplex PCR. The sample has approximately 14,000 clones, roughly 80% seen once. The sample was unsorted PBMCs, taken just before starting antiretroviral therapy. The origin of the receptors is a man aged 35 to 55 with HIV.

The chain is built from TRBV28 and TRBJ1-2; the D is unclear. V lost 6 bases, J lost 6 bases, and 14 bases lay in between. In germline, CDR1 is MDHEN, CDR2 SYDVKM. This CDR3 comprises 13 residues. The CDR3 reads CASRPVRKDGYTF. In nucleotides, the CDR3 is TGTGCCAGCAGGCCAGTAAGAAAAGATGGCTACACCTTC.

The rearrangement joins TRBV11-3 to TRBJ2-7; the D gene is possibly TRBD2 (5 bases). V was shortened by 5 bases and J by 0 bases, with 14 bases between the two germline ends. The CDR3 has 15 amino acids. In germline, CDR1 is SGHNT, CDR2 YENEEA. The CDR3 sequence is CASSPVRGYSYEQYF. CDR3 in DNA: TGTGCCAGCAGCCCGGTTAGAGGGTACTCCTACGAGCAGTACTTC. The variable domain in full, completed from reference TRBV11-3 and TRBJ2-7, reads EAGVVQSPRYKIIEKKQPVAFWCNPISGHNTLYWYLQNLGQGPELLIRYENEEAVDDSQLPKDRFSAERLKGVDSTLKIQPAELGDSAVYLCASSPVRGYSYEQYFGPGTRLTVT.

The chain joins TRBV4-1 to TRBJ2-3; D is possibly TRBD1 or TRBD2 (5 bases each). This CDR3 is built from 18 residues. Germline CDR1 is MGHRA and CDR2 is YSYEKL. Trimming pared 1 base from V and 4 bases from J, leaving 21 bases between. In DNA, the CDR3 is TGCGCCAGCAGCCAAGCCATCCTCCAGGGTAGAGGGCCAGATACGCAGTATTTT. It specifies CASSQAILQGRGPDTQYF.

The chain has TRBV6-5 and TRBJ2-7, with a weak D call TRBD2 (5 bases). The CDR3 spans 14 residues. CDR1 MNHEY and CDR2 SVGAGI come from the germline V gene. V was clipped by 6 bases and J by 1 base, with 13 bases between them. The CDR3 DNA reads TGTGCCAGCAGCTTAGGAGGCAGTTCCTACGAGCAGTACTTC. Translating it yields CASSLGGSSYEQYF.

This CDR3 is CASSQISGLPADTQYF. For the CDR3, the DNA is TGTGCCAGCAGCCAGATAAGCGGACTCCCCGCAGATACGCAGTATTTT. The J gene is TRBJ2-3, the V gene TRBV14; possible D gene TRBD2, 5 bases. V lost 3 bases to trimming and J lost 4 bases, with 17 bases between them. Germline V gives CDR1 SGHDN, CDR2 FVKESK. This CDR3 spans 16 amino acids.

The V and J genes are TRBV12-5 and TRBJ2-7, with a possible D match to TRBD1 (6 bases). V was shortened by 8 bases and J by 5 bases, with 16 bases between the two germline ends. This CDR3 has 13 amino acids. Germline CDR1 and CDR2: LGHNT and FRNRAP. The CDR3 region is CASTLQGADEQYF. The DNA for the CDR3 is TGTGCTAGTACCTTACAGGGCGCCGACGAGCAGTACTTC.

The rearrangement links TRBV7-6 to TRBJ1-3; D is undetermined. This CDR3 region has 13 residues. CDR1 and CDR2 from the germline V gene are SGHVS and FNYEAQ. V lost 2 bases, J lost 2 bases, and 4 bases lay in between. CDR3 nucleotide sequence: TGTGCCAGCAGCTTAAATCCTGGAAACACCATATATTTT. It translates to CASSLNPGNTIYF.

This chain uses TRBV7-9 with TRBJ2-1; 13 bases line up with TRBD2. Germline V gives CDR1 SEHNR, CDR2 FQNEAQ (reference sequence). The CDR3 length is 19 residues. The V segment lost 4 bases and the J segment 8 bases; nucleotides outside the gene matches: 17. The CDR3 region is CASSSILAGGFGVADEQFF. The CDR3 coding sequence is TGTGCCAGCAGCTCCATACTAGCGGGAGGGTTTGGGGTCGCCGATGAGCAGTTCTTC. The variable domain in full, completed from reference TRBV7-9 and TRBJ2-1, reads DTGVSQNPRHKITKRGQNVTFRCDPISEHNRLYWYRQTLGQGPEFLTYFQNEAQLEKSRLLSDRFSAERPKGSFSTLEIQRTEQGDSAMYLCASSSILAGGFGVADEQFFGPGTRLTVL.

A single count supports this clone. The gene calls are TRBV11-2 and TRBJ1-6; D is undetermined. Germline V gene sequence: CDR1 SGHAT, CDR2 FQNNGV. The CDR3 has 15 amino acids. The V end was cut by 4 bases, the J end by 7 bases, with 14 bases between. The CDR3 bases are TGTGCCAGCAGCTATACCGGGTCTACCAATTCACCCCTCCACTTT. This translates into CASSYTGSTNSPLHF.

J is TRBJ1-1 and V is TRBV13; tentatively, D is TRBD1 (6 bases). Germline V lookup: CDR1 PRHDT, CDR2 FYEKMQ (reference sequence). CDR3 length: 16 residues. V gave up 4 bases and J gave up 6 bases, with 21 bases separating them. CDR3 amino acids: CASSWAGGGRNPEAFF. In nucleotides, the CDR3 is TGTGCCAGCAGCTGGGCCGGGGGCGGACGTAACCCTGAAGCTTTCTTT.

CDR3: CAWTSGTGGPRYF. The DNA of the CDR3 is TGTGCCTGGACTTCCGGGACAGGGGGCCCCCGGTACTTC. The rearrangement links TRBV30 to TRBJ2-7, with TRBD1 matching 12 bases. The ends lost 4 bases at V and 12 bases at J; junction bases unmatched: 10. This CDR3 is built from 13 residues. The germline gives CDR1 GTSNPN, CDR2 SVGIG (reference sequence).

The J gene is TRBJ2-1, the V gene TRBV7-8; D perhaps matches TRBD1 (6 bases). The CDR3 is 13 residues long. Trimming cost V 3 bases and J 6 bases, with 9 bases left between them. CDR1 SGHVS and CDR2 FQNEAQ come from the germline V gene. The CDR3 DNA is TGTGCCAGCAGCTTCAGCAGGGGCAATGAGCAGTTCTTC. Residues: CASSFSRGNEQFF.